One sample yielded the 22 T cell receptor beta chains listed below, sequenced in a study of shared clonotypes between healthy human individuals (dated by TCRdb to about 2020). Library prep was done by the immunoSEQ multiplex PCR assay. TCRdb limited this immuneACCESS table to in-frame rearrangements with V and J called. A share of clones is missing; checked studies link under half to unresolved V genes, and the rest is unexplained. This sample holds 2 million to 2.5 million clones; around 95% were observed only once. 0.13% of the sample is taken by the ten largest. Sequencing was performed on naive CD4+ T cells sorted from blood. According to the study, the label for this sample's cell subset or site signals: CD45RA+ positively selected. These receptors were taken from a man younger than 35 in good health.

The chain uses TRBV2 and TRBJ2-2; 7 bases agree with TRBD1. Trimming cost V 6 bases and J 6 bases; bases outside gene matches: 1. The CDR3 totals 12 residues. Per the germline V gene, CDR1 is SNHLY and CDR2 is FYNNEI. This CDR3 is CASRGQAGELFF. Here the CDR3 DNA reads TGTGCCAGCAGAGGACAGGCCGGGGAGCTGTTTTTT.

The chain uses TRBV5-1 and TRBJ1-1, with D unclear. Trimming took 4 bases from V and 1 from J, leaving 11 bases between them. This CDR3 is built from 14 residues. Per the germline V gene, CDR1 is SGHRS and CDR2 is YFSETQ. CDR3 DNA: TGCGCCAGCAGCCATAAGCGCGAGAACACTGAAGCTTTCTTT. Its translation: CASSHKRENTEAFF.

The J gene is TRBJ2-7, the V gene TRBV7-9; D is perhaps TRBD1 (6 bases). The CDR3 length is 14 residues. The germline V gene has CDR1 SEHNR and CDR2 FQNEAQ (reference sequence). Trimming took 5 bases from V and 7 from J, leaving 18 bases between them. The DNA of the CDR3 is TGTGCCAGCAGCAGAGGGACGGCAGGGGTGGAGCAGTACTTC. It encodes CASSRGTAGVEQYF.

The chain uses TRBV5-1 and TRBJ2-3; D call uncertain. Trimming cost V 0 bases and J 5 bases, with 7 bases left between them. Germline CDR1 SGHRS, CDR2 YFSETQ. This CDR3 has 13 amino acids. CDR3 in amino acids: CASSLGVGDTQYF. DNA of the CDR3: TGCGCCAGCAGCTTGGGGGTGGGAGATACGCAGTATTTT.

The rearrangement links TRBV10-3 to TRBJ1-5; possible D gene TRBD1, 5 bases. Trimming left V 0 bases short and J 4 bases short, with 13 bases between. Germline CDR1 and CDR2: ENHRY and SYGVKD. This CDR3 is built from 16 residues. The CDR3 spells CAISESLRGLNQPQHF. CDR3 sequence (DNA): TGTGCCATCAGTGAGTCGTTGAGGGGCCTGAATCAGCCCCAGCATTTT.

V gene TRBV6-4 combines with J gene TRBJ2-3; D not resolved. The ends were cut back, 4 bases at V and 6 bases at J, with 11 bases in the middle. The V gene's germline CDR1 is MRHNA and CDR2 SNTAGT. The CDR3 extends over 13 amino acids. CDR3 DNA: TGTGCCAGCAGTGTCAGAGATTCGGATACGCAGTATTTT. Its translation is CASSVRDSDTQYF.

As to this clone: The sample has other DNA sequences that encode this CDR3 too. This chain links TRBV5-4 with TRBJ2-3, with a weak D call TRBD2 (5 bases). V dropped 0 bases and J dropped 0 bases, with 8 bases sitting between them. The CDR3 is made up of 15 amino acids. Per the germline V gene, CDR1 is SGHNT and CDR2 is YYREEE (reference sequence). Here the CDR3 reads CASSLEGGSTDTQYF. DNA of the CDR3: TGTGCCAGCAGCTTGGAGGGCGGGAGCACAGATACGCAGTATTTT. The full variable domain, in which reference TRBV5-4 and TRBJ2-3 provide the parts outside the CDR3, is ETGVTQSPTHLIKTRGQQVTLRCSSQSGHNTVSWYQQALGQGPQFIFQYYREEENGRGNFPPRFSGLQFPNYSSELNVNALELDDSALYLCASSLEGGSTDTQYFGPGTRLTVL.

This clone was detected only a few times. This chain links TRBV6-1 with TRBJ2-3; D is undetermined. CDR1 is MNHNS, CDR2 SASEGT, per germline. The V and J ends lost 2 bases and 2 bases respectively, with 11 bases between them. This CDR3 spans 15 amino acids. For the CDR3, the DNA is TGTGCCAGCAGTGAAAGTGTGGCAGACACAGATACGCAGTATTTT. This translates into CASSESVADTDTQYF.

This chain links TRBV28 with TRBJ2-5; D not resolved. The length of the CDR3 is 15 residues. Trimming stripped 1 base from V and 1 base from J, with 10 bases between. Looked up from germline, CDR1 is MDHEN and CDR2 is SYDVKM. The CDR3 reads CASSLYVGPQETQYF. The CDR3 nucleotides are TGTGCCAGCAGTTTATACGTAGGACCCCAAGAGACCCAGTACTTC.

The genes are TRBV5-1 and TRBJ2-3; 9 bases fit TRBD2. The ends lost 4 bases at V and 0 bases at J; junction bases unmatched: 6. Per germline, CDR1 SGHRS and CDR2 YFSETQ. This CDR3 has 16 amino acids. The CDR3 DNA follows: TGCGCCAGCAGCCTCTCCAGCGGGAGGAGCACAGATACGCAGTATTTT. Encoded protein: CASSLSSGRSTDTQYF.

CDR3 sequence (DNA): TGTGCCTGGAGTGTATCCCGGCGGATTAATGAAAAACTGTTTTTT. This sequence encodes CAWSVSRRINEKLFF. J is TRBJ1-4 and V is TRBV30; D is undetermined. Looked up from germline, CDR1 is GTSNPN and CDR2 is SVGIG (reference sequence). This CDR3 has 15 amino acids. The V end was cut by 0 bases, the J end by 4 bases, with 12 bases between.

The chain links TRBV2 to TRBJ1-5, with 7 nucleotides matching TRBD1. There are 19 residues in the CDR3. The V gene's germline CDR1 is SNHLY and CDR2 FYNNEI. The V and J ends lost 7 bases and 0 bases, in that order; junction bases with no gene match: 18. The CDR3: CASTTLGGQGRASNQPQHF. CDR3 sequence (DNA): TGTGCCAGCACTACCTTAGGGGGCCAGGGGAGGGCTAGCAATCAGCCCCAGCATTTT.

The V and J genes are TRBV6-6 and TRBJ2-3; the D is unclear. The CDR3 is made up of 11 amino acids. Trimming removed 7 bases from V and 9 bases from J, with 11 bases in between. Germline V gene data show CDR1 as MNHNY and CDR2 as SVGAGI (reference sequence). The chain's CDR3 is CASILRGTQYF. CDR3 sequence (DNA): TGTGCCAGCATTCTTCGTGGCACGCAGTATTTT.

The chain recombines TRBV18 with TRBJ2-7; TRBD2 matches 7 bases. With 3 bases clipped from V and 1 base from J, the junction kept 21 bases outside the gene matches. Germline V gene data show CDR1 as KGHSH and CDR2 as LQKENI. The CDR3 spans 20 residues. Written as DNA, the CDR3 is TGTGCCAGCTCACCGAAACTGACTAGCCTAGAGTCCCCTACTTCCTACGAGCAGTACTTC. Translation gives CASSPKLTSLESPTSYEQYF.

The chain links TRBV6-6 to TRBJ1-5; the match to TRBD1 covers 10 bases. CDR3 size: 15 residues. Losses at the gene ends were 5 bases for V and 4 bases for J; bases not matched to a gene: 5. Germline loops: CDR1 MNHNY, CDR2 SVGAGI (reference sequence). The CDR3 region is CASSMDRGWNQPQHF. The CDR3 coding sequence is TGTGCCAGCAGTATGGACAGGGGGTGGAATCAGCCCCAGCATTTT.

This clone was detected only once. The genes are TRBV29-1 and TRBJ2-4; D is ambiguous. Between the trimmed V and J ends, which lost 0 bases and 9 bases, there was a span of 9 bases. This CDR3 has 12 amino acids. Looked up from germline, CDR1 is SQVTM and CDR2 is ANQGSEA. The CDR3 nucleotides read TGCAGCGTTGAAGAGGGCACGGGCATTCAGTACTTC. As protein: CSVEEGTGIQYF.

The chain uses TRBV6-1 and TRBJ2-7, with D possibly TRBD1 on 6 matching bases. Trimming shortened V by 5 bases and J by 4 bases, and 18 bases separated the two germline ends. The CDR3 totals 15 residues. CDR1 is MNHNS and CDR2 is SASEGT in the germline V gene. CDR3 bases: TGTGCCAGCAGTTCCCGACAGGCACCGCCTTACGAGCAGTACTTC. The encoded protein is CASSSRQAPPYEQYF.

The V gene is TRBV6-6, the J gene TRBJ2-7, with D maybe TRBD2 (6 bases). Trimming left V 4 bases short and J 4 bases short, with 14 bases between. The CDR3 has 14 amino acids. Germline CDR1 MNHNY, CDR2 SVGAGI (reference sequence). The CDR3 protein is CASSSSGLGYEQYF. For the CDR3, the DNA is TGTGCCAGCAGTTCCTCGGGACTCGGATACGAGCAGTACTTC.

In the case of this clone: The same CDR3 can be traced to other DNA sequences in this sample. This chain uses TRBV7-2 with TRBJ2-2; 9 nucleotides align to TRBD2. The CDR3 length is 16 residues. Germline V gene sequence: CDR1 SGHTA, CDR2 FQGNSA. V shed 1 base, J shed 1 base, and the junction held 1 base outside the gene matches. The CDR3 DNA follows: TGTGCCAGCAGCTTAGTTAGCGGGGGGAACACCGGGGAGCTGTTTTTT. This encodes CASSLVSGGNTGELFF.

The chain employs TRBV5-4 and TRBJ1-2; D perhaps matches TRBD1 (5 bases). Germline V gene data show CDR1 as SGHNT and CDR2 as YYREEE (reference sequence). The ends were cut back, 4 bases at V and 2 bases at J, with 15 bases in the middle. The CDR3 loop spans 15 amino acids. The CDR3 coding sequence is TGTGCCAGCAGCGGGGGACTCAATCAGAACTATGGCTACACCTTC. Translated, it gives CASSGGLNQNYGYTF.

For this clone: Different DNA sequences within this sample yield the same CDR3. The chain uses TRBV15 and TRBJ1-4; 8 bases agree with TRBD1. Germline CDR1 reads LNHNV; CDR2 reads YYDKDF (reference sequence). There are 14 residues in the CDR3. V was clipped by 5 bases and J by 4 bases; unmatched bases: 3. CDR3 in amino acids: CATSRGQGNEKLFF. The CDR3, as DNA: TGTGCCACCAGCCGTGGACAGGGTAATGAAAAACTGTTTTTT.

The genes are TRBV30 and TRBJ2-1, with D perhaps matching TRBD2 (5 bases). The germline V gene encodes CDR1 GTSNPN and CDR2 SVGIG (reference sequence). The germline V and J ends were trimmed by 7 bases and 9 bases, with 25 bases remaining between them. This CDR3 region has 15 residues. Written as DNA, the CDR3 is TGTGCCTATGGACTCCATTCGGGGATTATTGGTGAGCAGTTCTTC. Translated, it gives CAYGLHSGIIGEQFF.